The 26 T cell receptor beta chains below all came from one sample that was sequenced in a study of T cells in Graves' hyperthyroidism and ophthalmopathy. Amplification targeted TCR beta CDR3 regions from RNA transcripts. HTBI primers drove first-round RT-PCR of the TCR CDR3. Via MiXCR, TCRdb re-called the multiplex PCR reads, giving one row per CDR3 protein. The sample has under 750,000 distinct CDR3 sequences, around 19% seen once. The sequenced sample was blood. The source of these receptors is a woman aged 45 to 65 with Graves' hyperthyroidism that later progressed to Graves' ophthalmopathy.

This clonotype was counted many times. The chain joins TRBV3-1 to TRBJ2-7; D remains unclear. Germline CDR1 and CDR2: LGHDT and YNNKEL (reference sequence). V lost 0 bases to trimming and J lost 5 bases, with 11 bases between them. This CDR3 region has 14 residues. As DNA, the CDR3 is TGTGCCAGCAGCCAAGACTCAACGGGCGACGAGCAGTACTTC. Its protein is CASSQDSTGDEQYF.

This clonotype was seen repeatedly, ten times or more. V is TRBV7-2 and J is TRBJ2-5, with 10 positions matching TRBD2. This CDR3 spans 17 amino acids. V gave up 2 bases and J gave up 4 bases; unmatched junction bases: 10. Per germline, CDR1 SGHTA and CDR2 FQGNSA. The CDR3 here is CASSLSPDLAGGETQYF. The CDR3 bases are TGTGCCAGCAGCTTAAGCCCCGACTTAGCGGGGGGAGAGACCCAGTACTTC.

This clonotype was counted at least ten times. This chain links TRBV11-1 with TRBJ2-7, with 7 bases matching TRBD1. The CDR3 contains 15 residues. Germline V gene data show CDR1 as SGHAT and CDR2 as FQDESV (reference sequence). Germline trimming cut 5 bases from V and 1 base from J; bases unmatched to any gene: 8. The CDR3 sequence is CASSRNRGHSYEQYF. The CDR3 DNA reads as TGTGCCAGCAGCCGGAACAGGGGACATTCCTACGAGCAGTACTTC. Full variable domain (rest looked up from reference TRBV11-1 and TRBJ2-7): EAEVAQSPRYKITEKSQAVAFWCDPISGHATLYWYRQILGQGPELLVQFQDESVVDDSQLPKDRFSAERLKGVDSTLKIQPAELGDSAMYLCASSRNRGHSYEQYFGPGTRLTVT.

This clonotype was seen ten or more times. The chain links TRBV27 to TRBJ1-1; D call uncertain. Trimming removed 5 bases from V and 5 bases from J, with 15 bases in between. CDR1 and CDR2 from the germline V gene are MNHEY and SMNVEV (reference sequence). The CDR3 loop spans 14 amino acids. The CDR3 DNA sequence: TGTGCCAGCAGTCAACCTGAGCTGCGGACTGAAGCTTTCTTT. Translated: CASSQPELRTEAFF.

This clonotype was counted ten times or more. This chain joins TRBV5-5 and TRBJ1-1; TRBD1 might be the D (5 bases). The V and J ends lost 2 bases and 1 base respectively, with 12 bases between them. Germline V gives CDR1 SGHKS, CDR2 YYEKEE (reference sequence). This CDR3 spans 15 amino acids. The CDR3 region has the DNA TGTGCCAGCAGCTTAGGGGAATTCGCGAACACTGAAGCTTTCTTT. Its translation: CASSLGEFANTEAFF.

This clonotype was counted a few times. V and J are TRBV5-1 and TRBJ2-7; D is possibly TRBD2 (7 bases). CDR1 is SGHRS and CDR2 is YFSETQ in the germline V gene. V dropped 7 bases and J dropped 5 bases, with 22 bases sitting between them. The CDR3 runs to 15 residues. In DNA, the CDR3 is TGCGCCAGCCGCGCCTCGTGGGGGGGGGCCGACGAGCAGTACTTC. Translation gives CASRASWGGADEQYF. Filled out from reference TRBV5-1 and TRBJ2-7, the complete variable domain reads KAGVTQTPRYLIKTRGQQVTLSCSPISGHRSVSWYQQTPGQGLQFLFEYFSETQRNKGNFPGRFSGRQFSNSRSEMNVSTLELGDSALYLCASRASWGGADEQYFGPGTRLTVT.

This chain joins TRBV5-1 and TRBJ2-2; the D is unclear. Per the germline V gene, CDR1 is SGHRS and CDR2 is YFSETQ. The CDR3 covers 12 residues. Trimming pared 7 bases from V and 5 bases from J, leaving 9 bases between. The CDR3 protein is CASRLLTGELFF. CDR3 coding DNA: TGCGCCAGCCGCCTTTTGACCGGGGAGCTGTTTTTT. The full variable domain, its missing parts supplied by reference TRBV5-1 and TRBJ2-2, is KAGVTQTPRYLIKTRGQQVTLSCSPISGHRSVSWYQQTPGQGLQFLFEYFSETQRNKGNFPGRFSGRQFSNSRSEMNVSTLELGDSALYLCASRLLTGELFFGEGSRLTVL.

The sample holds a few counts of this clonotype. The gene calls are TRBV27 and TRBJ1-2; possible D gene TRBD1, 5 bases. The CDR3 runs to 13 residues. In germline, CDR1 is MNHEY, CDR2 SMNVEV (reference sequence). V was shortened by 5 bases and J by 3 bases, with 10 bases between the two germline ends. CDR3 sequence reads: CASSGGPYYGYTF. The CDR3 nucleotides read TGTGCCAGCAGTGGGGGTCCCTACTATGGCTACACCTTC.

This clonotype was observed many times. The rearrangement uses TRBV11-2 and TRBJ2-2; no reliable D call. The CDR3 is 12 amino acids. Trimming stripped 8 bases from V and 6 bases from J, with 10 bases between. From germline, CDR1 is SGHAT and CDR2 FQNNGV. The CDR3 DNA reads TGTGCCAGCGACGGCGGCTCCGGGGAGCTGTTTTTT. Its protein product is CASDGGSGELFF.

This clonotype has a count of ten or more. V gene TRBV12-3 or TRBV12-4 combines with J gene TRBJ2-2, with 7 bases aligning to TRBD1. The CDR3 loop spans 15 amino acids. With V trimmed by 5 bases and J by 3 bases, 6 bases remained unmatched. The CDR3 bases are TGTGCCAGCAGTCTCGACAGGGAGTACACCGGGGAGCTGTTTTTT. Its protein is CASSLDREYTGELFF.

The table lists this clonotype with many counts. The chain combines TRBV6-5 with TRBJ2-7, with no clear D. Trimming removed 2 bases at V and 2 bases at J, with 7 bases between. Germline loops: CDR1 MNHEY, CDR2 SVGAGI. The CDR3 length is 13 residues. CDR3 in DNA: TGTGCCAGCAGTTACGGCAGGACCTACGAGCAGTACTTC. Protein: CASSYGRTYEQYF.

The chain recombines TRBV6-1 with TRBJ1-1; D gene ambiguous. The CDR3 spans 13 residues. Germline CDR1 reads MNHNS; CDR2 reads SASEGT. The germline V and J ends were trimmed by 2 bases and 7 bases, with 11 bases remaining between them. The CDR3: CASSENSWGEAFF. Written as DNA, the CDR3 is TGTGCCAGCAGTGAAAATAGTTGGGGTGAAGCTTTCTTT.

The rearrangement joins TRBV19 to TRBJ2-4, with D unresolved. Between the trimmed V and J ends, which lost 4 bases and 1 base, there was a span of 11 bases. The CDR3 extends over 15 amino acids. CDR1 is LNHDA, CDR2 SQIVND, per germline (reference sequence). The CDR3 sequence is CASSTNSAAKNIQYF. The CDR3 nucleotides are TGTGCCAGTAGTACGAACAGTGCGGCCAAAAACATTCAGTACTTC.

V is TRBV4-1 and J is TRBJ1-3; D is undetermined. Trimming stripped 2 bases from V and 0 bases from J, with 11 bases between. Per germline, CDR1 MGHRA and CDR2 YSYEKL. The CDR3 length is 16 residues. The CDR3 DNA reads as TGCGCCAGCAGCCAATACCGGGAGTACTCTGGAAACACCATATATTTT. It specifies CASSQYREYSGNTIYF.

For the CDR3, the DNA is TGTGCCAGCTCACCGAATCACAGGGTTTGGGGCTACACCTTC. Translated, it gives CASSPNHRVWGYTF. The J gene is TRBJ1-2, the V gene TRBV18; D is perhaps TRBD1 (6 bases). The CDR3 extends over 14 amino acids. CDR1 is KGHSH and CDR2 is LQKENI in the germline V gene. V gave up 3 bases and J gave up 8 bases, with 16 bases separating them.

The genes are TRBV19 and TRBJ2-7, with 7 nucleotides matching TRBD1. CDR1 is LNHDA and CDR2 is SQIVND in the germline V gene (reference sequence). This CDR3 has 16 amino acids. The V segment lost 3 bases and the J segment 7 bases; nucleotides outside the gene matches: 15. CDR3 in DNA: TGTGCCAGTAGTATCCAGCCGGGGACAGTCTCCTTTGAGCAGTACTTC. Translation: CASSIQPGTVSFEQYF.

The gene calls are TRBV4-1 and TRBJ2-3; D not resolved. CDR3 size: 16 residues. The V end lost 0 bases, the J end lost 1 base, and 11 bases lay between the germline ends. The germline CDR1 and CDR2 sequences are MGHRA and YSYEKL. In nucleotides, the CDR3 is TGCGCCAGCAGCCAAGAGCCTAGACCTGGCACAGATACGCAGTATTTT. Translation gives CASSQEPRPGTDTQYF.

This rearrangement joins TRBV24-1 to TRBJ1-3, with 7 bases identical to TRBD1. The CDR3 totals 16 residues. Per the germline V gene, CDR1 is KGHDR and CDR2 is SFDVKD. The V gene end was trimmed by 2 bases and the J gene end by 3 bases; junction bases not matched to a gene: 6. The DNA for the CDR3 is TGTGCCACCAGTGATTCAAGCCGGGACAGTGGAAACACCATATATTTT. This gives the protein CATSDSSRDSGNTIYF.

V usage is TRBV10-3 and J usage is TRBJ1-5; D is ambiguous. CDR1 and CDR2 (germline): ENHRY, SYGVKD. V lost 4 bases, J lost 5 bases, and 9 bases lay in between. This CDR3 has 13 amino acids. In DNA, the CDR3 is TGTGCCATCAGTGGGGTTAGAGATCAGCCCCAGCATTTT. This translates into CAISGVRDQPQHF.

This clonotype was seen at least ten times. This chain links TRBV2 with TRBJ1-5, with 8 bases lining up with TRBD1. Germline CDR1 reads SNHLY; CDR2 reads FYNNEI. The CDR3 totals 15 residues. V lost 0 bases and J lost 4; bases outside the gene matches: 2. CDR3 nucleotide sequence: TGTGCCAGCAGTGAAGCATACAGGGGGAATCAGCCCCAGCATTTT. It codes for CASSEAYRGNQPQHF.

This sequence joins TRBV14 and TRBJ2-1, with TRBD2 identical over 10 bases. The V and J ends lost 6 bases and 0 bases, in that order; junction bases with no gene match: 17. Germline V gives CDR1 SGHDN, CDR2 FVKESK. The CDR3 is 20 residues long. The chain's CDR3 is CASSSTTIAGGNPSYNEQFF. CDR3 bases: TGTGCCAGCAGTTCCACGACAATAGCGGGGGGCAACCCCTCCTACAATGAGCAGTTCTTC.

The chain uses TRBV6-1 and TRBJ2-3; TRBD1 matches at 9 bases. This CDR3 has 15 amino acids. V lost 5 bases, J lost 7 bases, and 10 bases stayed unmatched. Germline V CDR1 and CDR2: MNHNS, SASEGT. CDR3 nucleotide sequence: TGTGCCAGCAGTTCTCCGGGACAGGGTAGGAATACGCAGTATTTT. Translation gives CASSSPGQGRNTQYF.

The chain combines TRBV28 with TRBJ2-7, with D perhaps TRBD1 (6 bases). Germline CDR1 and CDR2: MDHEN and SYDVKM. This CDR3 region has 14 residues. V shed 7 bases and J shed 4 bases, with 17 bases lying between them. This CDR3 reads CASIPAGDPYEQYF. CDR3 DNA sequence: TGTGCCAGCATTCCGGCAGGGGACCCGTACGAGCAGTACTTC.

As regards this clonotype: The junction shows a germline mismatch at one end, possibly a read error. CDR3 in DNA: TGTGCCAGCTGCTTTCCCCAGGGGGCCGGAGATACGCAGTATTTT. Translated: CASCFPQGAGDTQYF. The rearrangement links TRBV5-4 to TRBJ2-3; 8 positions match TRBD1. The germline gives CDR1 SGHNT, CDR2 YYREEE (reference sequence). CDR3 length equals 15 residues.

This clonotype showed up just a few times. The rearrangement uses TRBV10-2 and TRBJ1-6, with D possibly being TRBD1 (5 bases). The CDR3 has 17 amino acids. Trimming shortened V by 3 bases and J by 7 bases, and 19 bases separated the two germline ends. CDR1 WSHSY and CDR2 SAAADI come from the germline V gene. Here the CDR3 reads CASSDAETAGLNSPLHF. CDR3 coding DNA: TGCGCCAGCAGTGATGCCGAGACAGCGGGATTGAATTCACCCCTCCACTTT.

This clonotype occurred a few times. V usage is TRBV12-5 and J usage is TRBJ1-2, with D tentatively TRBD1 (5 bases). CDR1 is LGHNT, CDR2 FRNRAP, per germline. Trimming stripped 7 bases from V and 5 bases from J, with 23 bases between. This CDR3 is built from 16 residues. In DNA, the CDR3 is TGTGCTAGTGCGGCTGTTGGGGACGGCCCGTCTTATGGCTACACCTTC. This codes for CASAAVGDGPSYGYTF.